This T cell receptor beta chain originates from a study of beta chain features in type 1 diabetes. Regarding the study as a whole: There were fewer insertions and more deletions at the VDJ junctions of type 1 diabetes patients. Equally in patients and controls, shorter templates might have been favored by PCR.

A note on this clone: Its matching antigen is unknown.

Expressed TCRB transcripts were sequenced because the isolated RNA had all been reverse transcribed beforehand. Sequenced naive, central memory and regulatory T cell samples produced an average of around 3.9 million reads. Some clones are missing from TCRdb's copy, which holds only in-frame ones; the method was immunoSEQ multiplex PCR. Of over 500,000 clones listed, 15% to 18% are singletons. This CDR3 comprises 17 residues. The V and J ends lost 2 bases and 4 bases, in that order; junction bases with no gene match: 12. Germline V gives CDR1 SGDLS, CDR2 YYNGEE. Sequencing was carried out using naive CD4+ T cells from blood. The rearrangement uses TRBV9 and TRBJ2-3; 8 nucleotides align to TRBD2. This TCR was sampled from a man in his late teens or twenties in good health. The CDR3 coding sequence is TGTGCCAGCAGCGTCGACCCGGCGGGGGGAAGGGCAGATACGCAGTATTTT. This codes for CASSVDPAGGRADTQYF.